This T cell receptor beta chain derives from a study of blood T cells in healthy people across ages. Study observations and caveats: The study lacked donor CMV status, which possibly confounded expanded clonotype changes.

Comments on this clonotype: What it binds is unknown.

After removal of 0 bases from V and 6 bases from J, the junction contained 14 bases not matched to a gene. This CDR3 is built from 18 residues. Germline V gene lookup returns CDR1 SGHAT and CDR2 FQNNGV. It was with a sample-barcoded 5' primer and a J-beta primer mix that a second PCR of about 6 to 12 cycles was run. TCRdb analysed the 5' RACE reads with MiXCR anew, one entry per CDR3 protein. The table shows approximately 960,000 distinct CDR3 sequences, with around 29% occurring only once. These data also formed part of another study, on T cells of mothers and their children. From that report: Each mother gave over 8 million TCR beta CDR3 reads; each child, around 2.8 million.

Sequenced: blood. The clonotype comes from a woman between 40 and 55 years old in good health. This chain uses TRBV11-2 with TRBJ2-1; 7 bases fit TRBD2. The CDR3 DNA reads TGTGCCAGCAGCTTAGAGGGTCATCCGGGGGGAGTAGGCAATGAGCAGTTCTTC. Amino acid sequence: CASSLEGHPGGVGNEQFF.